This T cell receptor (beta chain) was identified in a study of blood T cells in healthy people across ages. Study results and caveats: The unknown donor CMV status may have confounded expanded clonotype changes. Age showed a roughly linear inverse relationship with TCR beta diversity per million T cells.

On this clonotype: Its antigen is currently unknown.

Through a sample-barcoded 5' primer and a J-beta primer mix, a second PCR was run for about 6 to 11 cycles. MiXCR, run by TCRdb on the 5' RACE reads, gives a single entry per CDR3 protein. The top ten hold roughly 8% of the sample, which has some 1.7 million distinct CDR3 sequences, 28% seen once. In terms of origin and age, donors were healthy Caucasian individuals from Russia aged about 6 to 90. This TCR derives from a woman aged 25 to 45 in good health. What was sequenced was blood.

This chain's CDR3 is CASSFGLAGLLEQFF. The CDR3 DNA sequence: TGTGCCAGCAGCTTCGGACTAGCGGGTCTTCTCGAGCAGTTCTTC. This rearrangement joins TRBV28 to TRBJ2-1; the match to TRBD2 covers 11 bases. The CDR3 has 15 amino acids. After removal of 6 bases from V and 10 bases from J, the junction contained 11 bases not matched to a gene. Germline V gene sequence: CDR1 MDHEN, CDR2 SYDVKM.